Listed here are 11 T cell receptor beta chains from one sample, sequenced in a study of cytomegalovirus exposure and HLA in healthy donors. Both 60 Vbeta primers and 13 Jbeta primers went into the PCR. The table came from immunoSEQ multiplex PCR; TCRdb's copy has only in-frame clones and leaves some out. The sample has 150,000 to 200,000 clones; roughly 77% are singletons. The specimen sequenced was PBMCs. Receptor source: a woman aged 45-65 years in good health and CMV-seronegative.

The rearrangement links TRBV29-1 to TRBJ2-5, with TRBD2 matching 9 bases. CDR3 length equals 15 residues. V lost 8 bases and J lost 2; bases outside the gene matches: 12. Germline CDR1 reads SQVTM; CDR2 reads ANQGSEA. The CDR3 protein is CSSALTSGQQETQYF. In nucleotides, the CDR3 is TGCAGCTCCGCCCTGACTAGCGGCCAACAAGAGACCCAGTACTTC. Complete variable domain (other parts from reference TRBV29-1 and TRBJ2-5): SAVISQKPSRDICQRGTSLTIQCQVDSQVTMMFWYRQQPGQSLTLIATANQGSEATYESGFVIDKFPISRPNLTFSTLTVSNMSPEDSSIYLCSSALTSGQQETQYFGPGTRLLVL.

The V gene is TRBV7-8, the J gene TRBJ2-1; 13 nucleotides align to TRBD2. Germline V gene sequence: CDR1 SGHVS, CDR2 FQNEAQ. With V trimmed by 4 bases and J by 7 bases, 4 bases remained unmatched. The CDR3 is 15 amino acids. CDR3 loop: CASSWTSGSGNEQFF. In nucleotides, the CDR3 is TGTGCCAGCAGCTGGACTAGCGGGAGTGGGAATGAGCAGTTCTTC.

The chain employs TRBV5-1 and TRBJ2-5, with TRBD2 matching 7 bases. V gave up 0 bases and J gave up 4 bases; unmatched junction bases: 0. The CDR3 has 13 residues. The germline gives CDR1 SGHRS, CDR2 YFSETQ. In nucleotides, the CDR3 is TGCGCCAGCAGCTTGGCGGGGGGAGAGACCCAGTACTTC. Encoded protein: CASSLAGGETQYF.

This chain joins TRBV9 and TRBJ2-5; 10 bases are shared with TRBD2. The junction had 5 bases not matched to a gene; V was cut back by 0 bases and J by 0 bases. The CDR3 spans 17 residues. Germline V gene data show CDR1 as SGDLS and CDR2 as YYNGEE. Here the CDR3 DNA reads TGTGCCAGCAGCGTAGGTGGGCTAGCGGGAGACCAAGAGACCCAGTACTTC. Its translation is CASSVGGLAGDQETQYF.

The CDR3 DNA sequence: TGTGCCAGCAGTTCGACCGGGACAGGGTCCTACGAGCAGTACTTC. It translates to CASSSTGTGSYEQYF. This rearrangement joins TRBV28 to TRBJ2-7; 9 nucleotides line up with TRBD1. J lost 1 base, V lost 4 bases, and 5 bases had no gene match. The CDR3 consists of 15 residues. Germline CDR1 reads MDHEN; CDR2 reads SYDVKM.

In this sample, this clone turned up many times. The chain carries TRBV4-2 and TRBJ2-3; D is possibly TRBD2 (5 bases). This CDR3 is built from 14 residues. V dropped 0 bases and J dropped 6 bases, with 10 bases sitting between them. In germline, CDR1 is LGHNA, CDR2 YNFKEQ. CDR3 in DNA: TGTGCCAGCAGCCAAGAGGTAGCGAGGGATACGCAGTATTTT. Amino acids: CASSQEVARDTQYF.

Notes on this clone: The sample carries other DNA sequences with the same CDR3. V usage is TRBV7-9 and J usage is TRBJ1-2; D not certain. Per germline, CDR1 SEHNR and CDR2 FQNEAQ (reference sequence). Trimming took off 4 bases at V and 7 bases at J, with 10 bases between the two ends. The CDR3 spans 12 residues. CDR3 protein: CASSSELLGYTF. As DNA, the CDR3 is TGTGCCAGCAGCTCCGAGCTGCTTGGCTACACCTTC.

This clone appeared a single time. The gene calls are TRBV5-6 and TRBJ1-6; 7 positions match TRBD1. The CDR3 length is 18 residues. Looked up from germline, CDR1 is SGHDT and CDR2 is YYEEEE. V was pared by 0 bases and J by 2 bases, with 8 bases of the junction left unmatched. CDR3 sequence: CASSLGVGTVPYNSPLHF. CDR3 nucleotide sequence: TGTGCCAGCAGCTTGGGTGTTGGGACAGTCCCCTATAATTCACCCCTCCACTTT.

The rearrangement uses TRBV18 and TRBJ1-4; the match to TRBD1 covers 8 bases. The CDR3 loop spans 16 amino acids. Unmatched junction bases numbered 6, after V lost 0 bases and J lost 6 bases. Germline CDR1 and CDR2: KGHSH and LQKENI. The CDR3, as DNA: TGTGCCAGCTCACCACCCTTCGGGACAGGTGATGAAAAACTGTTTTTT. It yields the protein CASSPPFGTGDEKLFF.

There are a few counts of this clone. J is TRBJ2-1 and V is TRBV4-2, with D unclear. CDR1 is LGHNA, CDR2 YNFKEQ, per germline. The V end was cut by 0 bases, the J end by 4 bases, with 10 bases between. This CDR3 is 15 amino acids long. The CDR3 DNA reads TGTGCCAGCAGCCAAGAGATTGCCGAGTACAATGAGCAGTTCTTC. As protein: CASSQEIAEYNEQFF.

This rearrangement joins TRBV19 to TRBJ1-2; D unclear. The V and J ends lost 7 bases and 4 bases respectively, with 13 bases between them. The length of the CDR3 is 13 residues. Germline-derived CDR1 and CDR2 are LNHDA and SQIVND (reference sequence). DNA for the CDR3: TGTGCCAGTACCCCGGGGAGGGCCTATGGCTACACCTTC. It yields the protein CASTPGRAYGYTF.